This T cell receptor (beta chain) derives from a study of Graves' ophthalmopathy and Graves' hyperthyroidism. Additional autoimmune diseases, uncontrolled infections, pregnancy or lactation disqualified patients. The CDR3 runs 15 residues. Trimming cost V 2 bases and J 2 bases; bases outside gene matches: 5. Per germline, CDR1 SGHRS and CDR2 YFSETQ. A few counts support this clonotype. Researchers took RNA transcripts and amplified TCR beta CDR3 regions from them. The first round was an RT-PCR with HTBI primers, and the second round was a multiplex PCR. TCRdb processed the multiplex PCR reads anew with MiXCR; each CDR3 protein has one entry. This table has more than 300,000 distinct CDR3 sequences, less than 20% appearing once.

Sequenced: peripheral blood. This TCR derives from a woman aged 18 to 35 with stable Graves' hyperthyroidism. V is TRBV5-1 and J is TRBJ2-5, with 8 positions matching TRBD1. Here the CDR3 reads CASSLYGTGQETQYF. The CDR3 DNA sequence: TGCGCCAGCAGCTTATACGGGACAGGACAAGAGACCCAGTACTTC. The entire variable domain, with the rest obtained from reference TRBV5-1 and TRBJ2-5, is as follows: KAGVTQTPRYLIKTRGQQVTLSCSPISGHRSVSWYQQTPGQGLQFLFEYFSETQRNKGNFPGRFSGRQFSNSRSEMNVSTLELGDSALYLCASSLYGTGQETQYFGPGTRLLVL.